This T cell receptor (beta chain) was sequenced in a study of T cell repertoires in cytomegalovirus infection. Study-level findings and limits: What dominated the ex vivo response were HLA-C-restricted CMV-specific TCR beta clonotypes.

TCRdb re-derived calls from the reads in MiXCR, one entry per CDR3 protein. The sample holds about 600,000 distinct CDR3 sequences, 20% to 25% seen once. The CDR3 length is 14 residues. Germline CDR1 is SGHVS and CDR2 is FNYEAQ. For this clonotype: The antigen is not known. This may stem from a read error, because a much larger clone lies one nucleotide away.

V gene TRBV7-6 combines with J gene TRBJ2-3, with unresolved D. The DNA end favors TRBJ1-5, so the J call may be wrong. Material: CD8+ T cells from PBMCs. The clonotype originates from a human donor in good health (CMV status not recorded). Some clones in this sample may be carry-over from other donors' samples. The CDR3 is CASSIGVNTDTQHF. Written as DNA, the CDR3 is TGTGCCAGCAGCATTGGGGTTAACACAGATACGCAGCATTTT.